The text below deals with one T cell receptor beta chain. Its antigen is unidentified. The read ends 3 residues early relative to the CDR3; the germline J gene fills the gap. The sample originates from a study of T cells in women clearing cervical HPV infection. Whole-study context: For cases, blood was sampled a median around 140 days after lesion detection, interquartile range roughly 85 to 220 days. Study results and caveats: Repertoire richness, not evenness, was significantly elevated in CIN3+ cases versus controls.

Measured with immunoSEQ multiplex PCR; TCRdb has only the in-frame clones, and not every one. There are about 48,000 clones in the sample, with roughly 1.5% held by the top ten. V lost 0 bases, J lost 0 bases, and 7 bases lay in between. The CDR3 is made up of 15 amino acids. The V gene's germline CDR1 is MNHEY and CDR2 SMNVEV (reference sequence). The sequenced material came from blood buffy coat. The origin of this receptor is a woman aged 18 to 75 with a cervical HPV16 infection that either progressed to CIN3+ or cleared (not recorded which). The chain employs TRBV27 and TRBJ2-3; D gene ambiguous. Incomplete CDR3 DNA: TGTGCCAGCAGTTTATCAGTCAGGAGCACAGATACG. Translated: CASSLSVRSTDT. Given in full, the CDR3 is CASSLSVRSTDTQYF.